This TCR beta chain was recorded in a study of shared clonotypes between healthy human individuals. Study results and limitations: Among non-shared clonotypes, generation probabilities were lower than among those shared by all four donors. Naive subsets generally had larger estimated richness than memory subsets. Though the depth was large, rarefaction showed that sorted-subset sequencing was incomplete.

This clone appeared a single time. As yet, its antigen is unknown. CDR1 and CDR2 (germline): SGHTA, FQGNSA. V shed 3 bases and J 0 bases; nucleotides not matched to a gene: 4. This CDR3 is built from 15 residues. TCRdb's table, derived via immunoSEQ multiplex PCR, lists solely in-frame clones and lacks some. In the table there are roughly 2,500,000 clones, under 95% of which are singletons. The chain carries TRBV7-2 and TRBJ1-1, with 7 bases identical to TRBD1. The material sequenced was naive CD4+ T cells from PBMCs. Stated subset: CD45RA+ positively selected. The TCR sequence derives from a man younger than 30 in good health. Some clones in this sample may be carry-over from other donors' samples. CDR3 in DNA: TGTGCCAGCAGCTTCGCGACAGGGATGAACACTGAAGCTTTCTTT. Translation gives CASSFATGMNTEAFF.